This T cell receptor beta chain was observed in a study of cytomegalovirus exposure and HLA in healthy donors. Overall study: Both the roughly 120 validation repertoires and the approximately 700 first-cohort repertoires used the same platform, as reported by a later analysis.

The validation cohort, a group of more than 95 subjects, included the donors and was separate from the roughly 700-subject first cohort. Germline values: CDR1 MNHNS, CDR2 SASEGT. V was shortened by 4 bases and J by 0 bases, with 9 bases between the two germline ends. This CDR3 spans 14 amino acids. For this clone: As yet, its antigen is unknown.

Notes on the study in general: In the roughly 130 validation repertoires, a later analysis found that first-cohort TCR clusters tended to co-occur. The authors enumerated 150 to 200 TCR beta chains as linked to cytomegalovirus.

Repertoires were generated with immunoSEQ multiplex PCR, while TCRdb's copy carries only in-frame clones and drops some. The sample records more than 150,000 clones, approximately 80% being singletons. The rearrangement links TRBV6-1 to TRBJ1-2; the D is unclear. The clonotype was recovered from a man between 18 and 35 years old in good health and CMV-seropositive. Sequencing was done on a sample of PBMCs. The CDR3 region is CASSGAQANYGYTF. The CDR3 DNA reads TGTGCCAGCAGTGGGGCGCAAGCTAACTATGGCTACACCTTC.